The rows below give T cell receptor beta chains drawn from one sample of a study of OX40 agonist ivuxolimab in advanced cancers. This table comes from immunoSEQ multiplex PCR, and its TCRdb copy is limited to in-frame clones, with some not included. The table has about 100,000 clones, 90% seen once; the top ten hold about 0.31%. This specimen was CD4+ or CD8+ T cells sorted from blood, taken in a trial of the OX40 agonist ivuxolimab. Receptors were obtained from an adult with an advanced solid tumor such as melanoma, head and neck, liver or kidney cancer. Each CDR3 is given with its conserved first and last residue. A D gene is named only where the DNA matches it firmly. Only some rows state a clone size, as once, few, many or a class for expanded clones.

len,d_gene,abundance,v_gene,j_gene,CDR3aa,CDR3nt
13,.,.,TRBV6-5,TRBJ2-5,CASRGPTGETQYF,TGTGCCAGCAGGGGGCCGACCGGGGAGACCCAGTACTTC
15,.,.,TRBV5-4,TRBJ1-1,CASSLVGGMNTEAFF,TGTGCCAGCAGCTTGGTTGGGGGCATGAACACTGAAGCTTTCTTT
15,.,.,TRBV5-1,TRBJ2-1,CASSLGQTLLNGQFF,TGCGCCAGCAGCTTGGGACAGACTCTGCTCAATGGGCAGTTCTTC
15,.,.,TRBV6-6,TRBJ2-5,CASSSGTGPGETQYF,TGTGCCAGCAGCTCAGGGACTGGTCCGGGGGAGACCCAGTACTTC
14,.,.,TRBV18,TRBJ2-7,CASSPRHREAEQYF,TGTGCCAGCTCACCACGGCACAGGGAAGCCGAGCAGTACTTC
18,TRBD2,.,TRBV18,TRBJ2-5,CASSLIMGAGVGQETQYF,TGTGCCAGCTCACTCATTATGGGAGCGGGAGTTGGACAAGAGACCCAGTACTTC
14,TRBD2,.,TRBV6-5,TRBJ2-3,CAGGGNLRTDTQYF,TGTGCCGGCGGGGGGAACCTACGCACAGATACGCAGTATTTT
12,.,.,TRBV10-2,TRBJ1-1,CASKTGNTEAFF,TGCGCCAGTAAGACAGGGAACACTGAAGCTTTCTTT
14,.,.,TRBV6-1,TRBJ1-1,CAHRSRADGTEAFF,TGTGCCCACAGGTCGAGGGCCGATGGGACTGAAGCTTTCTTT
16,.,.,TRBV18,TRBJ2-1,CASSPRSGVGGNEQFF,TGTGCCAGCTCACCACGTTCTGGCGTAGGGGGGAATGAGCAGTTCTTC
14,.,.,TRBV28,TRBJ2-7,CASRAPGSSYEQYF,TGTGCCAGCAGAGCCCCAGGAAGCTCCTACGAGCAGTACTTC
16,TRBD2,once,TRBV18,TRBJ2-3,CASSPPGLAGADTQYF,TGTGCCAGCTCACCACCGGGACTAGCGGGGGCAGATACGCAGTATTTT
16,.,.,TRBV6-5,TRBJ2-3,CASSYSGGSSTDTQYF,TGTGCCAGCAGTTACTCAGGCGGCTCTAGCACAGATACGCAGTATTTT
16,TRBD1,.,TRBV28,TRBJ2-3,CASRKVTGVRTDTQYF,TGTGCCAGCAGGAAAGTGACAGGGGTACGGACAGATACGCAGTATTTT
15,TRBD1,.,TRBV7-3,TRBJ2-3,CASSLSLGTADTQYF,TGTGCCAGCAGCTTAAGCCTCGGGACAGCAGATACGCAGTATTTT
15,.,.,TRBV6-5,TRBJ2-2,CASSFLQGGTGELFF,TGTGCCAGCAGTTTCCTACAGGGTGGGACCGGGGAGCTGTTTTTT
12,.,.,TRBV5-1,TRBJ1-2,CASSLNREGYTF,TGCGCCAGCAGCCTCAACAGGGAGGGCTACACCTTC
17,.,.,TRBV28,TRBJ1-5,CASSLRSAGRLYQPQHF,TGTGCCAGCAGTTTAAGATCGGCAGGACGTTTGTATCAGCCCCAGCATTTT
15,.,.,TRBV5-1,TRBJ2-5,CASSLVLGQPETQYF,TGCGCCAGCAGCTTGGTTTTAGGACAGCCGGAGACCCAGTACTTC
17,TRBD2,.,TRBV14,TRBJ2-7,CASSRGASGPSSYEQYF,TGTGCCAGCAGCCGCGGGGCTAGCGGGCCGAGCTCCTACGAGCAGTACTTC
17,TRBD2,.,TRBV19,TRBJ2-1,CASSTLEGLAGTNEQFF,TGTGCCAGTAGTACATTAGAGGGACTAGCGGGGACCAATGAGCAGTTCTTC
16,.,.,TRBV12-1,TRBJ2-5,CASSFCETRLQETQYF,TGTGCCAGCAGCTTTTGTGAGACACGGCTCCAAGAGACCCAGTACTTC
15,TRBD1,.,TRBV7-2,TRBJ2-1,CASSRRQGSYNEQFF,TGTGCCAGCAGCCGCAGACAGGGGTCCTACAATGAGCAGTTCTTC
13,TRBD1,.,TRBV7-9,TRBJ1-6,CASKGASVSPLHF,TGTGCCAGCAAGGGGGCGAGTGTTTCACCCCTCCACTTT
15,TRBD1,.,TRBV7-9,TRBJ2-1,CASSPNPDRAKEQFF,TGTGCCAGCAGCCCAAACCCGGACAGGGCTAAGGAGCAGTTCTTC
15,.,few,TRBV27,TRBJ2-1,CASSLRGTSYNEQFF,TGTGCCAGCAGTTTAAGGGGGACGTCCTACAATGAGCAGTTCTTC
13,.,.,TRBV5-5,TRBJ1-1,CASSLGSTGEAFF,TGTGCCAGCAGCTTGGGCAGCACAGGTGAAGCTTTCTTT
19,.,.,TRBV30,TRBJ2-1,CAWSVGPSNLGSSYNEQFF,TGTGCCTGGAGTGTTGGACCCTCCAACCTCGGGAGCTCCTACAATGAGCAGTTCTTC
15,.,.,TRBV28,TRBJ2-1,CASSLRPASYNEQFF,TGTGCCAGCAGTTTACGCCCTGCTTCCTACAATGAGCAGTTCTTC
17,.,.,TRBV11-2,TRBJ2-4,CASSLLWAQGTKNIQYF,TGTGCCAGCAGCTTACTTTGGGCTCAGGGGACCAAAAACATTCAGTACTTC
16,TRBD2,.,TRBV7-3,TRBJ2-5,CASSLYGSGKRETQYF,TGTGCCAGCAGCTTATATGGTAGCGGGAAAAGAGAGACCCAGTACTTC